The rows below give T cell receptor beta chains drawn from one sample of a study of post-analysis software for immune sequencing data. In TCRdb, the PCR reads were re-called with MiXCR into one record per CDR3 protein. The table records about 500,000 distinct CDR3 sequences, over 35% of them present only once. The sequenced material came from blood. The receptor source for this set is a girl under 18 with multiple sclerosis. The CDR3 runs from the conserved cysteine through the conserved F or W. A D gene is named only where the DNA matches it firmly. A row's size may be missing; if present it is once, few, many or a size class.

v_call: TRBV4-1
clone_size: .
d_call: TRBD1
j_call: TRBJ2-7
cdr3_nt: TGCGCCAGCAGCATAGGACAGGGAAACGAGCAGTACTTC
cdr3_aa: CASSIGQGNEQYF

v_call: TRBV4-3
clone_size: few
d_call: TRBD2
j_call: TRBJ2-1
cdr3_nt: TGCGCCAGCACCACAACTAGCGGGAGTTGGAATGAGCAGTTCTTC
cdr3_aa: CASTTTSGSWNEQFF

v_call: TRBV5-1
clone_size: .
d_call: .
j_call: TRBJ2-4
cdr3_nt: TGCGCCAGCAGCCGAATGGAAGCCCTCCTCGGAAACATTCAGTACTTC
cdr3_aa: CASSRMEALLGNIQYF

v_call: TRBV7-9
clone_size: .
d_call: .
j_call: TRBJ1-1
cdr3_nt: TGTGCCAGCAGCGGGTCGAACACTGAAGCTTTCTTT
cdr3_aa: CASSGSNTEAFF

v_call: TRBV12-3/TRBV12-4
clone_size: .
d_call: .
j_call: TRBJ1-6
cdr3_nt: TGCGCCAGCAATCCCGCCATGGGGTCACCCCTCCACTTT
cdr3_aa: CASNPAMGSPLHF

v_call: TRBV5-1
clone_size: .
d_call: .
j_call: TRBJ2-7
cdr3_nt: TGCGCCAGCAGCTTGACAGATCTCCTCGAGCAGTACTTC
cdr3_aa: CASSLTDLLEQYF

v_call: TRBV4-3
clone_size: .
d_call: .
j_call: TRBJ1-1
cdr3_nt: TGCGCCAGCAGTAGGACATCAAACACTGAAGCTTTCTTT
cdr3_aa: CASSRTSNTEAFF

v_call: TRBV20-1
clone_size: few
d_call: .
j_call: TRBJ2-4
cdr3_nt: TGCAGTGCTAGAGATCGGAGGGGGGCGCAGGGGAACATTCAGTACTTC
cdr3_aa: CSARDRRGAQGNIQYF

v_call: TRBV5-6
clone_size: .
d_call: TRBD1
j_call: TRBJ2-3
cdr3_nt: TGTGCCAGCAGCCCGAGGACAGGGGGCGCAGATACGCAGTATTTT
cdr3_aa: CASSPRTGGADTQYF

v_call: TRBV7-9
clone_size: .
d_call: TRBD1
j_call: TRBJ1-1
cdr3_nt: TGTGCCAGCAGCGCATGGACAGGCATGAACACTGAAGCTTTCTTT
cdr3_aa: CASSAWTGMNTEAFF

v_call: TRBV3-1
clone_size: .
d_call: TRBD1
j_call: TRBJ1-1
cdr3_nt: TGTGCCAGCAGCCAAGCTCCAGGGGACAGTCCGAACACTGAAGCTTTCTTT
cdr3_aa: CASSQAPGDSPNTEAFF

v_call: TRBV4-3
clone_size: many
d_call: .
j_call: TRBJ2-7
cdr3_nt: TGCGCCAGCAGCCAAGATCACCGGGAGTCCTACGAGCAGTACTTC
cdr3_aa: CASSQDHRESYEQYF

v_call: TRBV5-1
clone_size: .
d_call: TRBD2
j_call: TRBJ2-7
cdr3_nt: TGCGCCAGCAGCGTGACTAGCGGGGCCTCCTACGAGCAGTACTTC
cdr3_aa: CASSVTSGASYEQYF

v_call: TRBV12-3/TRBV12-4
clone_size: .
d_call: .
j_call: TRBJ1-5
cdr3_nt: TGTGCCAGCAGTTTTTCGACAGGCAGTGGACCCCAGCATTTT
cdr3_aa: CASSFSTGSGPQHF

v_call: TRBV13
clone_size: .
d_call: TRBD2
j_call: TRBJ2-1
cdr3_nt: TGTGCCAGCAGCTTAAGCGGGAGTCTCTACAATGAGCAGTTCTTC
cdr3_aa: CASSLSGSLYNEQFF

v_call: TRBV7-9
clone_size: few
d_call: TRBD1
j_call: TRBJ1-1
cdr3_nt: TGTGCCAGCAGCCCCAGGACAGGGAGGACTGAAGCTTTCTTT
cdr3_aa: CASSPRTGRTEAFF

v_call: TRBV20-1
clone_size: .
d_call: TRBD1
j_call: TRBJ1-1
cdr3_nt: TGCAGTGTCAGCGGAAGGGGGCCCTTAGCCGCTGAAGCTTTCTTT
cdr3_aa: CSVSGRGPLAAEAFF

v_call: TRBV12-3/TRBV12-4
clone_size: .
d_call: .
j_call: TRBJ2-1
cdr3_nt: TGTGCCACTTCGGACCCAAGCTCCTACAATGAGCAGTTCTTC
cdr3_aa: CATSDPSSYNEQFF

v_call: TRBV4-2
clone_size: .
d_call: .
j_call: TRBJ2-6
cdr3_nt: TGTGCCAGCAGCCAAGAGGCGGCAGTAGGCCTCGCTGGGGCCAACGTCCTGACTTTC
cdr3_aa: CASSQEAAVGLAGANVLTF

v_call: TRBV12-3/TRBV12-4
clone_size: .
d_call: .
j_call: TRBJ1-3
cdr3_nt: TGTGCCAGCAGTTTTGAGGGGCGCTGGGAAAACACCATATATTTT
cdr3_aa: CASSFEGRWENTIYF

v_call: TRBV13
clone_size: .
d_call: .
j_call: TRBJ2-1
cdr3_nt: TGTGCCAGCAGCTTCGTTGGGGGTGAGCAGTTCTTC
cdr3_aa: CASSFVGGEQFF

v_call: TRBV4-2
clone_size: .
d_call: .
j_call: TRBJ1-1
cdr3_nt: TGTGCCAGCAGCCAAGAGGTGGGTTGGACTGAAGCTTTCTTT
cdr3_aa: CASSQEVGWTEAFF

v_call: TRBV4-1
clone_size: .
d_call: .
j_call: TRBJ2-5
cdr3_nt: TGCGCCAGCAGCCAAAGTCTGTCTCAGGGGGAGACCCAGTACTTC
cdr3_aa: CASSQSLSQGETQYF

v_call: TRBV3-1
clone_size: few
d_call: TRBD2
j_call: TRBJ2-1
cdr3_nt: TGTGCCAGCAGCCACGGCGGACTAGCGTTCGATGAGCAGTTCTTC
cdr3_aa: CASSHGGLAFDEQFF

v_call: TRBV5-1
clone_size: .
d_call: .
j_call: TRBJ1-1
cdr3_nt: TGCGCCAGCAGCTTGCAACAGCTGAACACTGAAGCTTTCTTT
cdr3_aa: CASSLQQLNTEAFF

v_call: TRBV20-1
clone_size: .
d_call: TRBD1
j_call: TRBJ2-3
cdr3_nt: TGCAGTGCTAGAGGAACGGGACAGGGAAGCACAGATACGCAGTATTTT
cdr3_aa: CSARGTGQGSTDTQYF

v_call: TRBV5-1
clone_size: few
d_call: TRBD2
j_call: TRBJ2-5
cdr3_nt: TGCGCCAGCAGCTTGGCAGCGGGAATAGAGACCCAGTACTTC
cdr3_aa: CASSLAAGIETQYF

v_call: TRBV20-1
clone_size: .
d_call: TRBD1
j_call: TRBJ2-3
cdr3_nt: TGCAGTGCTATAGCCGGGACAGGGGGGAACACAGATACGCAGTATTTT
cdr3_aa: CSAIAGTGGNTDTQYF